The sequence of this TCR beta chain was determined in a study of T cell changes during pregnancy in multiple sclerosis. This clone occurred a few times. Germline-derived CDR1 and CDR2 are SGHDN and FVKESK. The CDR3 is 15 amino acids. Trimming removed 8 bases from V and 3 bases from J; junction bases left unmatched: 12. Sequencing used immunoSEQ multiplex PCR; TCRdb keeps in-frame clones, though not all of them. The table has 42,000 or so clones, roughly 88% seen once; the top ten hold 9% to 10%. The receptor's source is a female donor with multiple sclerosis, enrolled in a pregnancy study. The sequences come from CD8+ T cells from peripheral blood mononuclear cells, collected in the first trimester of pregnancy. This rearrangement joins TRBV14 to TRBJ1-2; 7 nucleotides line up with TRBD1. The CDR3 DNA reads as TGTGCCAGCTCGTTCCTACAGGGGATCGACTATGGCTACACCTTC. It encodes CASSFLQGIDYGYTF.